Below are 25 T cell receptor beta chains sequenced from a single sample in a study of blood T cell repertoires in COVID-19 (dated by TCRdb to between 2020 and 2021). To prepare the library, the immunoSEQ multiplex PCR assay was applied. Here the immuneACCESS table is served through TCRdb, limited to in-frame sequences with V and J called. Missing clones are a known gap in these copies; in checked studies unresolved V genes cover under half, and the rest lacks a known reason. The sample profile shows about 220,000 clones; 80% to 90% of them were found once. Around 3% of the sample is held by the ten biggest clonotypes. The sequencing sample was made of peripheral blood. The receptors originated from a man between 45 and 60 years old who had recovered from COVID-19.

V usage is TRBV6-5 and J usage is TRBJ2-1, with TRBD1 identical over 8 bases. The CDR3 spans 13 residues. The V gene end was trimmed by 6 bases and the J gene end by 4 bases; junction bases not matched to a gene: 2. Per germline, CDR1 MNHEY and CDR2 SVGAGI. DNA for the CDR3: TGTGCCAGCAGACGACAGGGGTACAATGAGCAGTTCTTC. It yields the protein CASRRQGYNEQFF.

The chain employs TRBV9 and TRBJ1-4; tentatively, D is TRBD1 (6 bases). The length of the CDR3 is 15 residues. V was shortened by 0 bases and J by 7 bases, with 13 bases between the two germline ends. Per the germline V gene, CDR1 is SGDLS and CDR2 is YYNGEE. The CDR3 DNA is TGTGCCAGCAGCGTAGAGGCGGGGGCTGTTGAAAAACTGTTTTTT. It is translated as CASSVEAGAVEKLFF.

The chain employs TRBV18 and TRBJ1-1; tentatively, D is TRBD1 (6 bases). Germline V gene sequence: CDR1 KGHSH, CDR2 LQKENI. The CDR3 has 13 amino acids. V was cut by 6 bases and J by 10 bases, with 18 bases left in between. DNA for the CDR3: TGTGCCAGCTCTCACGACCGGGGACAAGTAGCTTTCTTT. Amino acids: CASSHDRGQVAFF.

The chain is built from TRBV18 and TRBJ2-3; 12 bases map to TRBD2. With 2 bases clipped from V and 3 bases from J, the junction kept 3 bases outside the gene matches. CDR3 length: 16 residues. The germline V gene has CDR1 KGHSH and CDR2 LQKENI. CDR3 protein: CASSPTGLAGTDTQYF. CDR3 DNA: TGTGCCAGCTCACCAACGGGACTAGCGGGTACAGATACGCAGTATTTT. The full variable domain, in which reference TRBV18 and TRBJ2-3 provide the parts outside the CDR3, is NAGVMQNPRHLVRRRGQEARLRCSPMKGHSHVYWYRQLPEEGLKFMVYLQKENIIDESGMPKERFSAEFPKEGPSILRIQQVVRGDSAAYFCASSPTGLAGTDTQYFGPGTRLTVL.

The V gene is TRBV19, the J gene TRBJ1-5, with D tentatively TRBD1 (6 bases). Trimming cost V 10 bases and J 3 bases, with 13 bases left between them. This CDR3 region has 13 residues. Germline V lookup: CDR1 LNHDA, CDR2 SQIVND (reference sequence). This CDR3 reads CATSGQLNQPQHF. The DNA for the CDR3 is TGTGCCACTAGCGGACAGCTCAATCAGCCCCAGCATTTT.

This clone came up a few times. The rearrangement links TRBV28 to TRBJ2-1; 7 positions agree with TRBD2. CDR1 and CDR2 (germline): MDHEN, SYDVKM. The CDR3 has 16 residues. V lost 5 bases and J lost 6; bases outside the gene matches: 13. CDR3 loop: CASSPPGLGVVNEQFF. CDR3 nucleotides: TGTGCCAGCAGTCCCCCCGGACTAGGGGTTGTCAATGAGCAGTTCTTC.

Points on this clone: This sample includes further DNA sequences coding for the same CDR3. The gene calls are TRBV19 and TRBJ1-5, with 8 bases aligning to TRBD1. From germline, CDR1 is LNHDA and CDR2 SQIVND (reference sequence). V was pared by 8 bases and J by 6 bases, with 6 bases of the junction left unmatched. There are 13 residues in the CDR3. The CDR3 DNA reads TGTGCCAGTTCAGGACAGGGCGGTCAGCCCCAGCATTTT. It translates to CASSGQGGQPQHF.

The CDR3 DNA is TGTGCCACCCAGGGACAGGGGATGGTCGAGCAGTACTTC. As protein: CATQGQGMVEQYF. The chain uses TRBV19 and TRBJ2-7; 10 bases agree with TRBD1. The CDR3 consists of 13 residues. The V gene end was trimmed by 10 bases and the J gene end by 6 bases; junction bases not matched to a gene: 9. Germline V gene lookup returns CDR1 LNHDA and CDR2 SQIVND (reference sequence).

In this sample, this clone turned up a few times. The gene calls are TRBV3-1 (or the pseudogene TRBV3-2) and TRBJ1-1; TRBD1 is a possible D gene (6 bases). Germline CDR1 LGHDT, CDR2 YNNKEL (reference sequence). The CDR3 length is 13 residues. V lost 4 bases to trimming and J lost 7 bases, with 13 bases between them. CDR3 in DNA: TGTGCCAGCAGCCGCTACAGGGAGCTTGAAGCTTTCTTT. Translated: CASSRYRELEAFF.

The chain has TRBV19 and TRBJ2-6, with D uncertain. The CDR3 is 16 amino acids. V lost 3 bases and J lost 1, with 10 bases in between. CDR1 LNHDA and CDR2 SQIVND come from the germline V gene (reference sequence). CDR3 protein: CASSIFGDSGANVLTF. DNA for the CDR3: TGTGCCAGTAGTATTTTCGGTGATTCTGGGGCCAACGTCCTGACTTTC.

The V and J genes are TRBV25-1 and TRBJ1-1, with D possibly matching TRBD1 (6 bases). CDR1 is MGHDK, CDR2 SYGVNS, per germline. The V gene lost 6 bases and the J gene lost 1 base, with 9 bases spanning the gap. This CDR3 has 13 amino acids. This CDR3 is CASRDRENTEAFF. The CDR3, as DNA: TGTGCCAGCAGGGACAGAGAGAACACTGAAGCTTTCTTT. Drawing the rest from reference TRBV25-1 and TRBJ1-1, the complete variable domain is EADIYQTPRYLVIGTGKKITLECSQTMGHDKMYWYQQDPGMELHLIHYSYGVNSTEKGDLSSESTVSRIRTEHFPLTLESARPSHTSQYLCASRDRENTEAFFGQGTRLTVV.

The chain has TRBV18 and TRBJ2-6; D is perhaps TRBD1 (5 bases). There are 17 residues in the CDR3. Deletions cut 1 base from V and 2 bases from J, with 12 bases between. Per the germline V gene, CDR1 is KGHSH and CDR2 is LQKENI. Here the CDR3 reads CASSPQEGVPGANVLTF. The CDR3 DNA follows: TGTGCCAGCTCACCACAGGAAGGGGTCCCTGGGGCCAACGTCCTGACTTTC. The full variable domain, its missing parts supplied by reference TRBV18 and TRBJ2-6, is NAGVMQNPRHLVRRRGQEARLRCSPMKGHSHVYWYRQLPEEGLKFMVYLQKENIIDESGMPKERFSAEFPKEGPSILRIQQVVRGDSAAYFCASSPQEGVPGANVLTFGAGSRLTVL.

This clone has a handful of counts. The same CDR3 also results from other DNA sequences found in this sample. The chain couples TRBV7-9 to TRBJ2-1, with a weak D call TRBD1 (8 bases). The germline V gene has CDR1 SEHNR and CDR2 FQNEAQ (reference sequence). The V and J ends lost 4 bases and 14 bases respectively, with 15 bases between them. This CDR3 comprises 12 residues. Here the CDR3 DNA reads TGTGCCAGCAGCTCGAACAGGGGGGGCGAGTTCTTC. Amino acids: CASSSNRGGEFF.

The chain carries TRBV9 and TRBJ2-1, with TRBD2 matching over 10 bases. This CDR3 is 16 amino acids long. The V and J ends lost 5 bases and 0 bases, in that order; junction bases with no gene match: 5. Germline V gene data show CDR1 as SGDLS and CDR2 as YYNGEE. Written as DNA, the CDR3 is TGTGCCAGCAGTTTTTCTAGCGGGGGCTCCTACAATGAGCAGTTCTTC. Protein: CASSFSSGGSYNEQFF. Combining the CDR3 with reference TRBV9 and TRBJ2-1 gives the whole variable domain DSGVTQTPKHLITATGQRVTLRCSPRSGDLSVYWYQQSLDQGLQFLIQYYNGEERAKGNILERFSAQQFPDLHSELNLSSLELGDSALYFCASSFSSGGSYNEQFFGPGTRLTVL.

This chain connects TRBV10-1 to TRBJ2-5, with 13 bases fitting TRBD2. Germline assignment: CDR1 WNHNN and CDR2 SYGVQD (reference sequence). V trimming: 9 bases; J trimming: 1 base; junction bases outside the gene matches: 8. The CDR3 covers 16 residues. The CDR3 reads CARRTSGRGSQETQYF. CDR3 coding DNA: TGCGCCAGAAGGACTAGCGGGAGAGGTAGCCAAGAGACCCAGTACTTC.

J is TRBJ1-1 and V is TRBV7-9; D remains unclear. The CDR3 is 14 residues long. V was clipped by 0 bases and J by 2 bases, with 7 bases between them. The germline V gene encodes CDR1 SEHNR and CDR2 FQNEAQ (reference sequence). This CDR3 reads CASSLALANTEAFF. The DNA for the CDR3 is TGTGCCAGCAGCTTAGCCTTAGCAAACACTGAAGCTTTCTTT.

This clone was detected only a few times. The rearrangement joins TRBV2 to TRBJ1-6, with 7 positions matching TRBD1. The ends lost 5 bases at V and 10 bases at J; junction bases unmatched: 8. The CDR3 has 14 amino acids. Germline CDR1 and CDR2: SNHLY and FYNNEI. CDR3 nucleotides: TGTGCCAGCAGTTCCCTACAGGGGAGGTCACCCCTCCACTTT. This gives the protein CASSSLQGRSPLHF.

The chain combines TRBV5-1 with TRBJ1-1; D is unresolved. Trimming cost V 1 base and J 5 bases, with 24 bases left between them. The CDR3 loop spans 18 amino acids. Per the germline V gene, CDR1 is SGHRS and CDR2 is YFSETQ. The CDR3 protein is CASSLRSTREGLLTEAFF. CDR3 bases: TGCGCCAGCAGCTTGAGATCGACACGGGAGGGTTTATTGACTGAAGCTTTCTTT. Drawing the rest from reference TRBV5-1 and TRBJ1-1, the complete variable domain is KAGVTQTPRYLIKTRGQQVTLSCSPISGHRSVSWYQQTPGQGLQFLFEYFSETQRNKGNFPGRFSGRQFSNSRSEMNVSTLELGDSALYLCASSLRSTREGLLTEAFFGQGTRLTVV.

The gene calls are TRBV6-6 and TRBJ2-3; D is perhaps TRBD2 (6 bases). This CDR3 comprises 16 residues. Trimming cost V 0 bases and J 0 bases, with 10 bases left between them. Germline CDR1 is MNHNY and CDR2 is SVGAGI (reference sequence). Here the CDR3 DNA reads TGTGCCAGCAGTTACTCGAGAGCGGGTAGCACAGATACGCAGTATTTT. Translation: CASSYSRAGSTDTQYF.

The CDR3 DNA is TGTGCCACCGCGGCGGCGACTAGCTCCTACGAGCAGTACTTC. This sequence encodes CATAAATSSYEQYF. The chain links TRBV19 to TRBJ2-7, with a possible D match to TRBD2 (6 bases). Germline assignment: CDR1 LNHDA and CDR2 SQIVND (reference sequence). The CDR3 length is 14 residues. Trimming cost V 10 bases and J 0 bases, with 16 bases left between them.

Points on this clone: As the CDR3 is not closed by the conserved phenylalanine or tryptophan, this likely results from a read error. No DNA is shown, since the ends of the CDR3 on it are uncertain; the CDR3 is the one TCRdb lists. V is TRBV6-6 and J is TRBJ2-7; the D call TRBD1 from the table was never checked on the DNA. Germline values: CDR1 MNHNY, CDR2 SVGAGI (reference sequence). The CDR3 contains 13 residues when both ends are counted. CDR3 loop: CASSYSTRDRPWI.

The chain has TRBV7-2 and TRBJ2-1; a possible D gene is TRBD2 (6 bases). Germline CDR1 SGHTA, CDR2 FQGNSA. Between the trimmed V and J ends, which lost 3 bases and 6 bases, there was a span of 9 bases. This CDR3 has 13 residues. The CDR3 loop is CASSLLAPNEQFF. In DNA, the CDR3 is TGTGCCAGCAGCTTGCTAGCGCCCAATGAGCAGTTCTTC.

The V and J genes are TRBV2 and TRBJ2-3; 7 nucleotides align to TRBD2. Germline V gene sequence: CDR1 SNHLY, CDR2 FYNNEI. The ends lost 7 bases at V and 6 bases at J; junction bases unmatched: 13. CDR3 length: 15 amino acids. CDR3: CASIPSGRRTDTQYF. The DNA for the CDR3 is TGTGCCAGCATCCCTAGCGGAAGGAGGACCGATACGCAGTATTTT.

In DNA form, the CDR3 reads TGTGCCAGCAATAGACAGGGCCTATATGGCTACACCTTC. This sequence encodes CASNRQGLYGYTF. This chain joins TRBV9 and TRBJ1-2; 7 bases line up with TRBD1. The CDR3 length is 13 residues. Germline assignment: CDR1 SGDLS and CDR2 YYNGEE. J lost 5 bases, V lost 6 bases, and 7 bases had no gene match.

The chain has TRBV29-1 and TRBJ1-3; D may be TRBD1 (5 bases). The germline CDR1 and CDR2 sequences are SQVTM and ANQGSEA. The CDR3 extends over 15 amino acids. V dropped 0 bases and J dropped 0 bases, with 9 bases sitting between them. The CDR3 region is CSVEERGSSGNTIYF. The CDR3 DNA reads as TGCAGCGTTGAAGAGCGGGGGAGCTCTGGAAACACCATATATTTT. The full variable domain, in which reference TRBV29-1 and TRBJ1-3 provide the parts outside the CDR3, is SAVISQKPSRDICQRGTSLTIQCQVDSQVTMMFWYRQQPGQSLTLIATANQGSEATYESGFVIDKFPISRPNLTFSTLTVSNMSPEDSSIYLCSVEERGSSGNTIYFGEGSWLTVV.